The 18 T cell receptor beta chains reported below all come from one sample, sequenced in a study of blood T cell repertoires in COVID-19. The repertoire was sequenced with immunoSEQ multiplex PCR; TCRdb's copy has only in-frame clones and lacks some. Of some 80,000 clones in the sample, around 86% were seen once. Sample: peripheral blood. These receptors were obtained from a man older than 75 with active or convalescent COVID-19.

V and J are TRBV9 and TRBJ2-3; 8 bases are a match to TRBD2. Germline V gene sequence: CDR1 SGDLS, CDR2 YYNGEE. This CDR3 contains 14 residues. J lost 4 bases, V lost 7 bases, and 8 bases had no gene match. The CDR3 region has the DNA TGTGCCAGCGCGAGCGGGAGTTGGGCAGATACGCAGTATTTT. Translated: CASASGSWADTQYF.

This rearrangement joins TRBV5-1 to TRBJ2-5, with D possibly TRBD2 on 5 matching bases. V was trimmed by 4 bases and J by 4 bases, leaving 14 bases between them. Germline values: CDR1 SGHRS, CDR2 YFSETQ. The CDR3 runs 14 residues. The CDR3 spells CASSLGAPGETQYF. For the CDR3, the DNA is TGCGCCAGCAGCCTGGGAGCCCCGGGAGAGACCCAGTACTTC.

This chain uses TRBV7-9 with TRBJ2-5, with D tentatively TRBD2 (6 bases). Trimming stripped 1 base from V and 7 bases from J, with 25 bases between. The germline V gene encodes CDR1 SEHNR and CDR2 FQNEAQ (reference sequence). The CDR3 has 18 amino acids. The CDR3 here is CASSLGRETGPHRGTQYF. Here the CDR3 DNA reads TGTGCCAGCAGCTTAGGCCGGGAGACTGGCCCGCATCGCGGGACCCAGTACTTC.

This chain connects TRBV7-2 to TRBJ2-1, with D possibly TRBD2 on 6 matching bases. CDR1 and CDR2 from the germline V gene are SGHTA and FQGNSA. The length of the CDR3 is 13 residues. Trimming took off 6 bases at V and 12 bases at J, with 18 bases between the two ends. The CDR3, as DNA: TGTGCCAGCAGGTTCGGCCAGGTGGGGGGGCAGTTCTTC. Its protein is CASRFGQVGGQFF.

This rearrangement joins TRBV29-1 to TRBJ1-1; D unresolved. Trimming cost V 7 bases and J 3 bases, with 12 bases left between them. The CDR3 has 12 residues. CDR1 and CDR2 (germline): SQVTM, ANQGSEA. CDR3 coding DNA: TGCAGCGCCGAGGGCGGCTACACTGAAGCTTTCTTT. Protein: CSAEGGYTEAFF.

The V gene is TRBV5-1, the J gene TRBJ2-2, with 10 bases lining up with TRBD1. CDR1 SGHRS and CDR2 YFSETQ come from the germline V gene. The V segment lost 6 bases and the J segment 4 bases; nucleotides outside the gene matches: 9. The CDR3 extends over 16 amino acids. Here the CDR3 reads CASTIGGTGVTGELFF. The CDR3 bases are TGCGCCAGCACCATAGGGGGGACAGGGGTCACCGGGGAGCTGTTTTTT.

V is TRBV11-2 and J is TRBJ2-5; weak D call: TRBD1 (6 bases). This CDR3 has 14 amino acids. Germline CDR1 and CDR2: SGHAT and FQNNGV. V lost 1 base and J 5 bases, leaving 11 bases between the germline ends. CDR3 DNA sequence: TGTGCCAGCAGCTTAGCTGGACAGTCGGAGACCCAGTACTTC. Protein sequence: CASSLAGQSETQYF.

V and J are TRBV7-9 and TRBJ1-6; the match to TRBD1 covers 8 bases. Germline-derived CDR1 and CDR2 are SEHNR and FQNEAQ (reference sequence). CDR3 length: 16 amino acids. The V gene end was trimmed by 1 base and the J gene end by 6 bases; junction bases not matched to a gene: 5. CDR3 DNA: TGTGCCAGCAGCTTAGACAGGGGGATTCGTAATTCACCCCTCCACTTT. Its translation: CASSLDRGIRNSPLHF.

The chain couples TRBV6-5 to TRBJ2-2; 7 bases map to TRBD1. The CDR3 has 14 amino acids. Germline values: CDR1 MNHEY, CDR2 SVGAGI. Unmatched junction bases numbered 6, after V lost 2 bases and J lost 9 bases. The CDR3 DNA follows: TGTGCCAGCAGTTACGAGGCAGGGGGTAGGGAGCTGTTTTTT. It encodes CASSYEAGGRELFF.

The chain employs TRBV5-1 and TRBJ2-3; weak D call: TRBD2 (6 bases). Germline CDR1 reads SGHRS; CDR2 reads YFSETQ. CDR3 length: 14 amino acids. Trimming took 5 bases from V and 3 from J, leaving 13 bases between them. The CDR3 nucleotides read TGCGCCAGCAGTTTGCGGGGTATAACAGATACGCAGTATTTT. Its translation is CASSLRGITDTQYF.

The chain is built from TRBV2 and TRBJ2-1; TRBD1 matches at 9 bases. The CDR3 is made up of 13 amino acids. Germline loops: CDR1 SNHLY, CDR2 FYNNEI. Trimming cost V 10 bases and J 6 bases; bases outside gene matches: 7. Here the CDR3 reads CAIPNRGRNEQFF. The DNA for the CDR3 is TGTGCCATCCCTAACAGGGGGCGCAATGAGCAGTTCTTC.

The chain is built from TRBV7-2 and TRBJ1-1; 8 bases fit TRBD1. The CDR3 sequence is 12 residues long. The V and J ends lost 5 bases and 8 bases, in that order; junction bases with no gene match: 4. From germline, CDR1 is SGHTA and CDR2 FQGNSA. CDR3 sequence (DNA): TGTGCCAGCAGCCGGACAGGGATGGAAGCTTTCTTT. This translates into CASSRTGMEAFF. Drawing the rest from reference TRBV7-2 and TRBJ1-1, the complete variable domain is GAGVSQSPSNKVTEKGKDVELRCDPISGHTALYWYRQSLGQGLEFLIYFQGNSAPDKSGLPSDRFSAERTGGSVSTLTIQRTQQEDSAVYLCASSRTGMEAFFGQGTRLTVV.

The V and J genes are TRBV2 and TRBJ2-5; D might be TRBD1 (6 bases). This CDR3 is 14 amino acids long. Trimming left V 2 bases short and J 2 bases short, with 9 bases between. Germline CDR1 is SNHLY and CDR2 is FYNNEI. The CDR3: CASSEWTAQETQYF. CDR3 DNA sequence: TGTGCCAGCAGTGAATGGACAGCACAAGAGACCCAGTACTTC. The full variable domain, in which reference TRBV2 and TRBJ2-5 provide the parts outside the CDR3, is EPEVTQTPSHQVTQMGQEVILRCVPISNHLYFYWYRQILGQKVEFLVSFYNNEISEKSEIFDDQFSVERPDGSNFTLKIRSTKLEDSAMYFCASSEWTAQETQYFGPGTRLLVL.

The rearrangement links TRBV6-5 to TRBJ2-3; D possibly corresponds to TRBD2 (6 bases). This CDR3 spans 15 amino acids. The germline V gene has CDR1 MNHEY and CDR2 SVGAGI. V lost 5 bases and J lost 1, with 13 bases in between. As DNA, the CDR3 is TGTGCCAGCAGTACTAGCATCGGGGGCACAGATACGCAGTATTTT. As protein: CASSTSIGGTDTQYF.

This clone was observed a single time. This sequence joins TRBV7-8 and TRBJ2-7, with TRBD1 matching 11 bases. The CDR3 runs to 16 residues. The V and J ends lost 5 bases and 5 bases, in that order; junction bases with no gene match: 11. Germline-derived CDR1 and CDR2 are SGHVS and FQNEAQ. The CDR3 sequence: CASSPLGGQGVHEQYV. CDR3 nucleotides: TGTGCCAGCAGCCCCCTTGGGGGACAGGGGGTCCACGAGCAGTACGTC.

This clone was seen just once. The chain is built from TRBV19 and TRBJ1-5, with TRBD1 matching over 7 bases. Germline trimming cut 6 bases from V and 0 bases from J; bases unmatched to any gene: 5. The CDR3 is 15 residues long. CDR1 LNHDA and CDR2 SQIVND come from the germline V gene (reference sequence). The CDR3 nucleotides are TGTGCCAGTAGCACGACAGGGAATAGCAATCAGCCCCAGCATTTT. As protein: CASSTTGNSNQPQHF.

This chain uses TRBV11-3 with TRBJ2-1; TRBD1 might be the D (5 bases). The ends were cut back, 6 bases at V and 8 bases at J, with 11 bases in the middle. Germline V CDR1 and CDR2: SGHNT, YENEEA. The CDR3 runs to 12 residues. The CDR3 loop reads CASSTQGYEQFF. In DNA form, the CDR3 reads TGTGCCAGCAGTACCCAGGGCTATGAGCAGTTCTTC.

The chain links TRBV18 to TRBJ2-5; D perhaps matches TRBD2 (5 bases). The CDR3 spans 15 residues. Germline CDR1 and CDR2: KGHSH and LQKENI. Trimming left V 6 bases short and J 3 bases short, with 17 bases between. The CDR3 is CASSWQRSTKETQYF. The CDR3 DNA sequence: TGTGCCAGCTCTTGGCAGCGGTCAACCAAAGAGACCCAGTACTTC.